This is a list of T cell receptor beta chains from one sample in a study of glioma-infiltrating T cells after dendritic cell vaccination. The protocol was immunoSEQ multiplex PCR, while the TCRdb copy is restricted to in-frame clones and leaves out a portion. The sample includes around 89,000 clones, approximately 90% of them seen just once. This material consisted of blood, taken before dendritic cell vaccination. Receptors were obtained from a human donor with glioblastoma. CDR3s include the opening cysteine and the closing phenylalanine or tryptophan. D genes are given only for firm matches. Clone size is stated in some rows and not others, as once, few, many or a class when expanded.

abundance	d_gene	v_gene	j_gene	CDR3aa	CDR3nt
NA	NA	TRBV5-4	TRBJ2-7	CASSLAVGPYEQYF	TGTGCCAGCAGCTTGGCCGTGGGGCCCTACGAGCAGTACTTC
NA	TRBD2	TRBV2	TRBJ2-7	CASRLRGGSYEQYF	TGTGCCAGCCGCTTAAGGGGCGGGAGTTACGAGCAGTACTTC
NA	TRBD2	TRBV7-9	TRBJ2-5	CASSAPGLAGGSQETQYF	TGTGCCAGCAGCGCACCGGGACTAGCGGGAGGGTCCCAAGAGACCCAGTACTTC
NA	NA	TRBV27	TRBJ2-5	CASSLFGNRGGETQYF	TGTGCCAGCAGTTTATTCGGCAACAGGGGGGGGGAGACCCAGTACTTC
NA	NA	TRBV7-9	TRBJ2-7	CASSLARDIYYEQYF	TGTGCCAGCAGCTTAGCGAGGGACATTTACTACGAGCAGTACTTC
NA	NA	TRBV5-1	TRBJ2-2	CASSFTANTGELFF	TGCGCCAGCAGCTTCACGGCGAACACCGGGGAGCTGTTTTTT
NA	NA	TRBV11-2	TRBJ2-7	CASSLENEQYF	TGTGCCAGCAGCTTGGAGAACGAGCAGTACTTC
NA	NA	TRBV11-3	TRBJ2-1	CASSLGGLAINEQFF	TGTGCCAGCAGCTTAGGGGGTCTAGCAATCAATGAGCAGTTCTTC
NA	NA	TRBV19	TRBJ1-2	CASSIETAYGYTF	TGTGCCAGTAGTATAGAAACAGCTTATGGCTACACCTTC
once	NA	TRBV30	TRBJ1-1	CAWSVFSNTEAFF	TGTGCCTGGAGTGTGTTCTCGAACACTGAAGCTTTCTTT
few	NA	TRBV5-6	TRBJ2-3	CASSLNGASTDTQYF	TGTGCCAGCAGCCTGAACGGTGCTAGCACAGATACGCAGTATTTT
NA	NA	TRBV6-1	TRBJ2-1	CASSEPGGSYNEQFF	TGTGCCAGCAGTGAACCAGGGGGGTCCTACAATGAGCAGTTCTTC
NA	NA	TRBV11-3	TRBJ1-2	CASSLLRQKHNYGYTF	TGTGCCAGCAGCTTATTGAGGCAGAAGCATAACTATGGCTACACCTTC
NA	TRBD2	TRBV9	TRBJ2-7	CASSVASGSRYEQYF	TGTGCCAGCAGCGTAGCGAGCGGGAGCCGCTACGAGCAGTACTTC
NA	TRBD2	TRBV4-3	TRBJ2-3	CASSQDVGLADSTDTQYF	TGCGCCAGCAGCCAAGATGTAGGGCTAGCGGATAGCACAGATACGCAGTATTTT
NA	TRBD1	TRBV5-4	TRBJ2-1	CASSSTGTGMNEQFF	TGTGCCAGCAGCTCGACCGGGACAGGGATGAATGAGCAGTTCTTC
few	NA	TRBV10-3	TRBJ1-2	CAISGRQDYGYTF	TGTGCCATCAGTGGGAGACAGGACTATGGCTACACCTTC
once	TRBD1	TRBV29-1	TRBJ1-1	CSVGDRGLTEAFF	TGCAGCGTTGGAGACAGGGGGCTCACTGAAGCTTTCTTT
once	NA	TRBV7-2	TRBJ2-7	CASSRAYEQYF	TGTGCCAGCAGCCGAGCCTACGAGCAGTACTTC
NA	TRBD1	TRBV6-5	TRBJ2-3	CASSLGTGSTDTQYF	TGTGCCAGCAGTTTAGGGACAGGAAGCACAGATACGCAGTATTTT